Described below is a single T cell receptor (beta chain) sequence and its context. Its antigen has not been determined. The sample holds no much larger clone one base away, and base qualities are not on file. For TCR Vbeta sequencing, memory CD4+ T cells were sorted ex vivo from the peripheral blood of both healthy controls and narcolepsy patients. These data come from a study of T cells in narcolepsy (dated by TCRdb to the late 2010s). For the wider study: Healthy control donors were enrolled in the study alongside patients who had narcolepsy type 1 or type 2 (NT1, NT2). The study sought autoreactive T cells targeting hypocretin neuron self-antigens (hypocretin, TRIB2) in narcolepsy patients, using TCR Vbeta sequencing to track clonotypes in blood and CSF.

The germline ends are 11 bases apart after V is trimmed by 5 bases and J by 4 bases. The CDR3 covers 13 residues, taking in both the cysteine and the phenylalanine. The read is trimmed to its CDR3 DNA, 39 bases read in frame from base 1. CDR1 and CDR2, per the germline V gene, are MRHNA and SNTAGT. Library preparation was by the immunoSEQ multiplex PCR assay. Here the immuneACCESS table is served through TCRdb, limited to in-frame sequences with V and J called. Missing clones are a known gap in these copies; in checked studies unresolved V genes cover under half, and the rest lacks a known reason. Recorded for this sample are about 33,000 clones; almost 90% of them occurred a single time. The ten top clones hold roughly 1.2% of the sample. Points the paper makes about the study in general: Patients and controls had comparable numbers of sequenced blood memory CD4+ clonotypes, averaging about 39,000 and 35,000, respectively. Plots comparing CSF and blood CD4+ T cell clonotypes from the same patient highlighted HCRT-specific and TRIB2-specific autoreactive clonotypes. Certain blood memory CD4+ repertoires from patients and controls had no sequences that matched autoreactive T cell clones. According to the report, autoreactive clonotypes were detected serially in the blood of the same patients and of different patients, but not in healthy controls.

The receptor chain draws on TRBV6-4 and TRBJ1-2; the D gene is unclear. Sequenced input: CD45RA- memory CD4+ T cells from PBMCs. The meaning of the sample's cell subset or site label: memory T cells sorted ex vivo from peripheral blood. The sequence was collected from a human donor with narcolepsy. The nucleotide sequence reads TGTGCCAGCAGTTTACCGGGAGGCTATGGCTACACCTTC. Translated, it reads CASSLPGGYGYTF.